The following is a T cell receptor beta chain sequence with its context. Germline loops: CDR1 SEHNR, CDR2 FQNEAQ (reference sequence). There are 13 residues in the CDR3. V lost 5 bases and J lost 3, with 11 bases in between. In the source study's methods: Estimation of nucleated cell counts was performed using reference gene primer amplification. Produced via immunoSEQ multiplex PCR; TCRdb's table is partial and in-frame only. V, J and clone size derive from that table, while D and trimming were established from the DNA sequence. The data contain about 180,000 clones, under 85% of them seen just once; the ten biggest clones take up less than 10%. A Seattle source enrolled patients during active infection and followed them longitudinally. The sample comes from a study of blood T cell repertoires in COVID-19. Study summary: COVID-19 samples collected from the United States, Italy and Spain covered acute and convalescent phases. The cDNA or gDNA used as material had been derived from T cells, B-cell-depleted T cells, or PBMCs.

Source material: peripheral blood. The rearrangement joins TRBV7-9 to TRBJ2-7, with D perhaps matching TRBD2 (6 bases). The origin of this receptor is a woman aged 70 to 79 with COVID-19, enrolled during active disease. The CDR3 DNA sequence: TGTGCCAGCAGCCCCTCGGGAGTCTACGAGCAGTACTTC. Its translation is CASSPSGVYEQYF. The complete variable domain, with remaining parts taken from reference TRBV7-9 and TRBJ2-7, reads DTGVSQNPRHKITKRGQNVTFRCDPISEHNRLYWYRQTLGQGPEFLTYFQNEAQLEKSRLLSDRFSAERPKGSFSTLEIQRTEQGDSAMYLCASSPSGVYEQYFGPGTRLTVT.